The 18 T cell receptor beta chains reported below all come from one sample, sequenced in a study of glioma-infiltrating T cells after dendritic cell vaccination. Produced via immunoSEQ multiplex PCR; TCRdb's table is partial and in-frame only. The sample has under 70,000 clones, around 83% seen once. Sequencing used blood, obtained before dendritic cell vaccination. The origin of the receptors is a human donor with glioblastoma.

This clone has a handful of counts. The J gene is TRBJ2-1, the V gene TRBV28, with TRBD2 matching over 11 bases. This CDR3 spans 15 amino acids. CDR1 MDHEN and CDR2 SYDVKM come from the germline V gene. V gave up 6 bases and J gave up 7 bases; unmatched junction bases: 8. The CDR3 reads CASSQTSGVRNEQFF. The CDR3 nucleotides are TGTGCCAGCAGCCAGACTAGCGGGGTTCGGAATGAGCAGTTCTTC.

V is TRBV5-4 and J is TRBJ2-7; D is unclear. Per germline, CDR1 SGHNT and CDR2 YYREEE (reference sequence). Trimming stripped 2 bases from V and 3 bases from J, with 15 bases between. The CDR3 is 15 amino acids. The CDR3 reads CASSFRPIGRYEQYF. DNA of the CDR3: TGTGCCAGCAGCTTTAGGCCTATTGGGCGCTACGAGCAGTACTTC.

The chain uses TRBV5-1 and TRBJ1-1; D ambiguous. Trimming removed 3 bases at V and 2 bases at J, with 14 bases between. The CDR3 runs 15 residues. Germline loops: CDR1 SGHRS, CDR2 YFSETQ. The CDR3 DNA follows: TGCGCCAGCAGCTCTCCGCTGGGAGACAACACTGAAGCTTTCTTT. The encoded protein is CASSSPLGDNTEAFF.

The chain has TRBV2 and TRBJ2-3, with 11 positions matching TRBD2. Germline-derived CDR1 and CDR2 are SNHLY and FYNNEI. CDR3 length: 17 amino acids. V was pared by 6 bases and J by 2 bases, with 10 bases of the junction left unmatched. CDR3 region: CASSRLAGTTNTDTQYF. Here the CDR3 DNA reads TGTGCCAGCAGCCGACTAGCGGGGACAACGAACACAGATACGCAGTATTTT. The full variable domain, in which reference TRBV2 and TRBJ2-3 provide the parts outside the CDR3, is EPEVTQTPSHQVTQMGQEVILRCVPISNHLYFYWYRQILGQKVEFLVSFYNNEISEKSEIFDDQFSVERPDGSNFTLKIRSTKLEDSAMYFCASSRLAGTTNTDTQYFGPGTRLTVL.

This chain connects TRBV7-2 to TRBJ1-2; D remains ambiguous. CDR1 is SGHTA and CDR2 is FQGNSA in the germline V gene. The CDR3 sequence is 13 residues long. V was cut by 5 bases and J by 8 bases, with 15 bases left in between. DNA for the CDR3: TGTGCCAGCAGCCCAAATTACGGCGGGGGCTACACCTTC. This encodes CASSPNYGGGYTF.

This clone appeared a few times. V usage is TRBV18 and J usage is TRBJ1-1, with 7 bases aligning to TRBD1. Losses at the gene ends were 3 bases for V and 4 bases for J; bases not matched to a gene: 5. From germline, CDR1 is KGHSH and CDR2 LQKENI. CDR3 size: 14 residues. CDR3 loop: CASSPETGFTEAFF. The DNA of the CDR3 is TGTGCCAGCTCACCCGAGACAGGGTTCACTGAAGCTTTCTTT.

The chain recombines TRBV19 with TRBJ1-5; 12 bases agree with TRBD1. The CDR3 spans 16 residues. Germline assignment: CDR1 LNHDA and CDR2 SQIVND (reference sequence). Trimming at V came to 5 bases and at J to 6 bases, leaving 8 bases not matched to a gene. The CDR3 sequence is CASSAAGQGAFQPQHF. In DNA form, the CDR3 reads TGTGCCAGTAGTGCCGCGGGACAGGGGGCGTTTCAGCCCCAGCATTTT.

The chain links TRBV4-1 to TRBJ1-1; 7 bases fit TRBD1. This CDR3 has 14 amino acids. Germline V gene data show CDR1 as MGHRA and CDR2 as YSYEKL. V lost 1 base and J lost 10; bases outside the gene matches: 9. CDR3 nucleotide sequence: TGCGCCAGCAGCCAAGCTCGGGACAGCCGAGGAGCTTTCTTT. It is translated as CASSQARDSRGAFF.

This chain joins TRBV5-1 and TRBJ1-5, with TRBD1 matching over 10 bases. V gave up 4 bases and J gave up 6 bases; unmatched junction bases: 4. CDR3 size: 14 residues. The germline V gene has CDR1 SGHRS and CDR2 YFSETQ. CDR3 region: CASSPGQGVQPQHF. The CDR3 nucleotides are TGCGCCAGCAGCCCCGGACAGGGGGTTCAGCCCCAGCATTTT.

There are a few counts of this clone. This sequence joins TRBV9 and TRBJ1-2, with 11 bases fitting TRBD1. CDR3 length: 17 residues. V shed 4 bases and J 4 bases; nucleotides not matched to a gene: 12. Germline CDR1 reads SGDLS; CDR2 reads YYNGEE. The CDR3 DNA is TGTGCCAGCAGCCTCTCCGGGACAGGGGGTGACGGCTATGGCTACACCTTC. Its translation: CASSLSGTGGDGYGYTF.

This chain joins TRBV19 and TRBJ1-1; D is uncertain. V was cut by 1 base and J by 3 bases, with 12 bases left in between. The CDR3 contains 15 residues. The V gene's germline CDR1 is LNHDA and CDR2 SQIVND (reference sequence). CDR3 DNA sequence: TGTGCCAGTAGTATAGCCAGGTCTGTGGACACTGAAGCTTTCTTT. Protein sequence: CASSIARSVDTEAFF.

Turning to this clone: One end of the junction varies from germline; a read error may be responsible. The gene calls are TRBV2 and TRBJ2-1; TRBD2 aligns across 9 bases. Looked up from germline, CDR1 is SNHLY and CDR2 is FYNNEI. The CDR3 loop spans 16 amino acids. The CDR3 nucleotides are TGTGCCAGCAGGGGGGGAGCGGGGGGCCTCTACGATGAGCAGTTCTTC. Amino acid sequence: CASRGGAGGLYDEQFF.

The J gene is TRBJ2-5, the V gene TRBV6-6, with D maybe TRBD2 (6 bases). This CDR3 is built from 14 residues. Germline CDR1 and CDR2: MNHNY and SVGAGI (reference sequence). V lost 5 bases to trimming and J lost 2 bases, with 12 bases between them. CDR3 in amino acids: CASSPGLPQETQYF. CDR3 sequence (DNA): TGTGCCAGCAGTCCGGGACTCCCTCAAGAGACCCAGTACTTC.

The chain carries TRBV27 and TRBJ1-1; D may be TRBD1 (5 bases). The CDR3 covers 14 residues. Germline V gives CDR1 MNHEY, CDR2 SMNVEV (reference sequence). V was cut by 5 bases and J by 1 base, with 11 bases left in between. The CDR3 protein is CASSTGLPNTEAFF. DNA of the CDR3: TGTGCCAGCAGTACGGGACTTCCGAACACTGAAGCTTTCTTT.

The CDR3 coding sequence is TGCGCCAGCAGCTTGGGACAGCAGAATTCACCCCTCCACTTT. It specifies CASSLGQQNSPLHF. This rearrangement joins TRBV5-1 to TRBJ1-6; possible D gene TRBD1, 5 bases. The germline V and J ends were trimmed by 0 bases and 7 bases, with 8 bases remaining between them. Germline-derived CDR1 and CDR2 are SGHRS and YFSETQ. There are 14 residues in the CDR3.

The gene calls are TRBV10-2 and TRBJ1-1; D is perhaps TRBD1 (5 bases). The germline V gene encodes CDR1 WSHSY and CDR2 SAAADI. The CDR3 loop spans 15 amino acids. The germline V and J ends were trimmed by 0 bases and 3 bases, with 11 bases remaining between them. The CDR3, as DNA: TGCGCCAGCAGTGAGTCGCCAGGGTCGTACACTGAAGCTTTCTTT. As protein: CASSESPGSYTEAFF.

In this sample, this clone turned up a few times. This chain links TRBV7-2 with TRBJ2-7, with TRBD1 matching over 7 bases. The CDR3 contains 12 residues. V lost 4 bases, J lost 6 bases, and 3 bases stayed unmatched. CDR1 and CDR2 (germline): SGHTA, FQGNSA. In DNA, the CDR3 is TGTGCCAGCAGCTCCAGACAGGGCGAGCAGTACTTC. Translation gives CASSSRQGEQYF.

The chain is built from TRBV7-2 and TRBJ2-5; 11 bases agree with TRBD1. TRBJ2-7 explains the end of the DNA better; the J call may be wrong. The CDR3 consists of 17 residues. CDR1 and CDR2 (germline): SGHTA, FQGNSA. The CDR3 nucleotides read TGTGCCAGCAGCTTTACGGTCGGACAGGGGGCTTCCTACGAGCAGTACTTC. Amino acids: CASSFTVGQGASYEQYF.